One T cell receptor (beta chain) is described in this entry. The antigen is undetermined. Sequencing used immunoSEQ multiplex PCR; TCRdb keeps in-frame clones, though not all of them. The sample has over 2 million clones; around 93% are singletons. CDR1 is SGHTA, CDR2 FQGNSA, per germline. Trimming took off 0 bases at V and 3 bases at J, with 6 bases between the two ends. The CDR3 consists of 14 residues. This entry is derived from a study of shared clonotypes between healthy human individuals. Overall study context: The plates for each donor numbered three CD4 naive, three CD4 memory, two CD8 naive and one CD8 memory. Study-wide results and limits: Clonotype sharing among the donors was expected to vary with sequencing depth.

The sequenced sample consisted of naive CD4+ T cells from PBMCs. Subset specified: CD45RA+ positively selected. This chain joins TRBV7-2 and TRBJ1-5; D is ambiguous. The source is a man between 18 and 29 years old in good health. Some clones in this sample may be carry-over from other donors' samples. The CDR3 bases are TGTGCCAGCAGCTTAGCGCGTCTCAATCAGCCCCAGCATTTT. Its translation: CASSLARLNQPQHF.